Each of the 20 T cell receptor beta chains below was sequenced from the same sample in a study of vaccination effects on CD4 cells after COVID-19. CD4+ T cells were isolated after around ten days of culture. Either the BNT162b2 or mRNA-1273 vaccine was given to participants in two doses. Sequencing used immunoSEQ multiplex PCR; TCRdb keeps in-frame clones, though not all of them. The table lists fewer than 10,000 clones, under 80% of them singletons, with approximately 11% in the top ten. Their antigens remain unidentified. The sequences come from CD4+ T cells from PBMCs cultured without peptide, collected after COVID-19 vaccination. All receptors come from a human donor who received a COVID-19 vaccine.

The V call is TRBV5-5, the J call TRBJ2-6; 7 bases map to TRBD1. The CDR3 extends over 17 amino acids. V lost 6 bases and J lost 0; bases outside the gene matches: 9. CDR1 SGHKS and CDR2 YYEKEE come from the germline V gene (reference sequence). The CDR3 sequence: CASNFDRAVSGANVLTF. The CDR3, as DNA: TGTGCCAGCAACTTCGACAGGGCTGTCTCTGGGGCCAACGTCCTGACTTTC.

CDR3 bases: TGTGCCAGCAGCGTAGGGACAGGGGGAAACAATGAGCAGTTCTTC. Translated: CASSVGTGGNNEQFF. V and J are TRBV9 and TRBJ2-1, with TRBD1 matching 10 bases. The germline gives CDR1 SGDLS, CDR2 YYNGEE. CDR3 size: 15 residues. After removal of 0 bases from V and 5 bases from J, the junction contained 2 bases not matched to a gene.

The CDR3 sequence: CASSLSDLIREWDYGYTF. CDR3 sequence (DNA): TGTGCCAGCAGCTTATCGGACCTTATTAGGGAATGGGACTATGGCTACACCTTC. This chain connects TRBV11-2 to TRBJ1-2, with unresolved D. Germline-derived CDR1 and CDR2 are SGHAT and FQNNGV. CDR3 size: 18 residues. The V end lost 2 bases, the J end lost 3 bases, and 22 bases lay between the germline ends.

This chain joins TRBV3-1 (or the pseudogene TRBV3-2) and TRBJ1-1; TRBD1 might be the D (5 bases). The V end lost 0 bases, the J end lost 2 bases, and 16 bases lay between the germline ends. Germline loops: CDR1 LGHDT, CDR2 YNNKEL (reference sequence). The CDR3 is 17 residues long. CDR3 coding DNA: TGTGCCAGCAGCCAAGAGAGGGGCAGGGCCCTAAACACTGAAGCTTTCTTT. It encodes CASSQERGRALNTEAFF.

The rearrangement links TRBV4-3 to TRBJ2-3, with 11 bases aligning to TRBD2. CDR1 and CDR2 from the germline V gene are LGHNA and YSLEER. The CDR3 sequence is 16 residues long. V shed 6 bases and J 3 bases; nucleotides not matched to a gene: 8. Written as DNA, the CDR3 is TGCGCCAGCAGGCCTGTTAGCGGGGGGGGGACAGATACGCAGTATTTT. It specifies CASRPVSGGGTDTQYF.

The V and J genes are TRBV29-1 and TRBJ2-3, with 9 nucleotides matching TRBD1. Germline loops: CDR1 SQVTM, CDR2 ANQGSEA. CDR3 length: 12 amino acids. CDR3 sequence reads: CAGQGFTDTQYF. CDR3 DNA sequence: TGCGCTGGACAGGGGTTCACAGATACGCAGTATTTT.

This clone is deemed large. V is TRBV10-3 and J is TRBJ2-1; D is unresolved. The length of the CDR3 is 13 residues. The V gene's germline CDR1 is ENHRY and CDR2 SYGVKD. V lost 6 bases to trimming and J lost 6 bases, with 12 bases between them. The CDR3 reads CAISQVAPNEQFF. CDR3 in DNA: TGTGCCATCAGCCAGGTAGCCCCCAATGAGCAGTTCTTC.

This chain links TRBV18 with TRBJ1-6; D is undetermined. Germline V gene lookup returns CDR1 KGHSH and CDR2 LQKENI. The CDR3 is 13 amino acids. Deletions cut 6 bases from V and 8 bases from J, with 11 bases between. CDR3 nucleotides: TGTGCCAGCTCCCCTTTGGCGGATTCACCCCTCCACTTT. Protein sequence: CASSPLADSPLHF. The full variable domain, in which reference TRBV18 and TRBJ1-6 provide the parts outside the CDR3, is NAGVMQNPRHLVRRRGQEARLRCSPMKGHSHVYWYRQLPEEGLKFMVYLQKENIIDESGMPKERFSAEFPKEGPSILRIQQVVRGDSAAYFCASSPLADSPLHFGNGTRLTVT.

The chain is built from TRBV5-1 and TRBJ1-2; TRBD1 might be the D (5 bases). Per the germline V gene, CDR1 is SGHRS and CDR2 is YFSETQ. V was clipped by 7 bases and J by 2 bases, with 18 bases between them. The length of the CDR3 is 15 residues. The CDR3 region has the DNA TGCGCCAGCTTCGAGTTAGGGGTGGAGAACTATGGCTACACCTTC. This codes for CASFELGVENYGYTF.

The V gene is TRBV2, the J gene TRBJ1-6; perhaps TRBD1 as D (6 bases). CDR1 is SNHLY, CDR2 FYNNEI, per germline. Trimming removed 10 bases from V and 8 bases from J, with 21 bases in between. CDR3 length: 15 residues. The CDR3 reads CATAQGGTVHSPLHF. In DNA, the CDR3 is TGTGCCACCGCCCAAGGGGGGACCGTGCATTCACCCCTCCACTTT.

The V call is TRBV6-9, the J call TRBJ2-4; D is uncertain. Per the germline V gene, CDR1 is MNHGY and CDR2 is SVAAGI. V lost 0 bases and J lost 0, with 12 bases in between. This CDR3 has 17 residues. Written as DNA, the CDR3 is TGTGCCAGCAGTTATTCCTCCCAAGACCTAGCCAAAAACATTCAGTACTTC. Its translation: CASSYSSQDLAKNIQYF.

This sequence joins TRBV29-1 and TRBJ1-4; TRBD1 matches at 11 bases. CDR1 is SQVTM and CDR2 is ANQGSEA in the germline V gene. CDR3 length: 15 amino acids. Unmatched junction bases numbered 7, after V lost 5 bases and J lost 5 bases. The CDR3, as DNA: TGCAGCGTTCCCGGGACAGGGGGTTTAAATGAAAAACTGTTTTTT. As protein: CSVPGTGGLNEKLFF.

The chain has TRBV6-5 and TRBJ2-3; D is possibly TRBD1 (6 bases). The V and J ends lost 8 bases and 1 base respectively, with 10 bases between them. Germline CDR1 and CDR2: MNHEY and SVGAGI. This CDR3 is 13 amino acids long. Here the CDR3 DNA reads TGTGCCAGCGGGGGCGGACGCACAGATACGCAGTATTTT. Its translation: CASGGGRTDTQYF.

The rearrangement uses TRBV9 and TRBJ2-3, with D unclear. V lost 0 bases and J lost 0, with 8 bases in between. Germline CDR1 SGDLS, CDR2 YYNGEE. The CDR3 contains 15 residues. CDR3 in amino acids: CASSVGLGSTDTQYF. CDR3 nucleotides: TGTGCCAGCAGCGTAGGATTGGGCAGCACAGATACGCAGTATTTT.

The chain employs TRBV3-1 (or the pseudogene TRBV3-2) and TRBJ1-6; tentative D call: TRBD1 (5 bases). CDR1 is LGHDT, CDR2 YNNKEL, per germline (reference sequence). V was clipped by 0 bases and J by 4 bases, with 10 bases between them. The CDR3 covers 16 residues. As DNA, the CDR3 is TGTGCCAGCAGCCAAGATCCACCAGGGTATAATTCACCCCTCCACTTT. Its protein product is CASSQDPPGYNSPLHF.

The CDR3 is CASSYSGTGGYEQYF. For the CDR3, the DNA is TGTGCCAGCAGTTACTCCGGGACAGGGGGTTACGAGCAGTACTTC. The chain recombines TRBV6-2 or TRBV6-3 with TRBJ2-7, with TRBD1 matching over 11 bases. After removal of 0 bases from V and 4 bases from J, the junction contained 2 bases not matched to a gene. The CDR3 runs to 15 residues. CDR1 and CDR2 (germline): MNHEY, SVGEGT.

The chain employs TRBV5-1 and TRBJ2-2; 9 bases align to TRBD1. V was pared by 3 bases and J by 7 bases, with 7 bases of the junction left unmatched. The CDR3 consists of 15 residues. Germline V gene data show CDR1 as SGHRS and CDR2 as YFSETQ. CDR3 bases: TGCGCCAGCAGCTGGCGGGACAGGGCGGGCGGGGAGCTGTTTTTT. It translates to CASSWRDRAGGELFF.

In DNA form, the CDR3 reads TGTGCCAGCAGAGGGACTAGCGGGAGGGCTGGGGGAGAGACCCAGTACTTC. Residues: CASRGTSGRAGGETQYF. This chain joins TRBV28 and TRBJ2-5; 16 nucleotides line up with TRBD2. The J segment lost 4 bases and the V segment lost 6 bases, leaving 8 bases of the junction unmatched. The germline V gene encodes CDR1 MDHEN and CDR2 SYDVKM. The CDR3 has 17 residues.

The CDR3 loop reads CASSLLNPRAAQYF. The CDR3 DNA reads TGTGCCAGCAGCTTGCTTAATCCAAGAGCGGCCCAGTACTTC. The chain carries TRBV5-6 and TRBJ2-5; TRBD2 is a possible D gene (5 bases). The CDR3 runs 14 residues. Deletions cut 1 base from V and 9 bases from J, with 16 bases between. The germline CDR1 and CDR2 sequences are SGHDT and YYEEEE.

The rearrangement uses TRBV19 and TRBJ1-1, with 8 bases that match TRBD1. This CDR3 region has 14 residues. V lost 7 bases, J lost 1 base, and 5 bases stayed unmatched. Germline CDR1 and CDR2: LNHDA and SQIVND (reference sequence). The CDR3 sequence: CASNLGQGNTEAFF. The CDR3 DNA is TGTGCCAGTAACCTAGGACAGGGGAACACTGAAGCTTTCTTT.